The 29 T cell receptor beta chains listed next were all sequenced from one sample in a study of persistence of HIV-infected CD4 T cells. Their antigen targets remain unknown. An overlapping HIV-1 Gag peptide pool stimulated these cells at roughly 1 ug/peptide/mL. CD40L/CD69 double-negative CD45RO-high memory CD4+ T cells were collected. The libraries were made with immunoSEQ version 4 in survey mode. Generated by immunoSEQ multiplex PCR, the TCRdb table keeps only in-frame clones and is missing some. The top ten clones hold around 5.4% of a sample with about 40,000 clones, about 84% of them seen once. Sequenced here: cultured CD4+ T cells from PBMCs, sampled from a patient who received antiretroviral therapy. The receptors here all came from an adult with HIV. The donor label of this sample is uncertain.

The chain employs TRBV24-1 and TRBJ2-7, with D perhaps matching TRBD2 (5 bases). The germline CDR1 and CDR2 sequences are KGHDR and SFDVKD. The CDR3 is 13 residues long. V lost 12 bases and J 6 bases, leaving 20 bases between the germline ends. The CDR3 region has the DNA TGTGCCGCCAACTCCCGGGGATCCCGCGAGCAGTACTTC. It translates to CAANSRGSREQYF.

The chain is built from TRBV15 and TRBJ2-7; the D is unclear. Per the germline V gene, CDR1 is LNHNV and CDR2 is YYDKDF (reference sequence). Trimming took 0 bases from V and 2 from J, leaving 11 bases between them. CDR3 length: 15 residues. CDR3 in DNA: TGTGCCACCAGCAGAGAGAGAGTCGGAGCCTACGAGCAGTACTTC. It is translated as CATSRERVGAYEQYF.

CDR3 bases: TGTGCCAGCTCACCACCGACATACAATGAGCAGTTCTTC. It encodes CASSPPTYNEQFF. The chain carries TRBV18 and TRBJ2-1; D remains ambiguous. This CDR3 contains 13 residues. Germline CDR1 is KGHSH and CDR2 is LQKENI. V lost 0 bases to trimming and J lost 4 bases, with 4 bases between them.

The J gene is TRBJ1-2, the V gene TRBV2, with 7 nucleotides matching TRBD1. The CDR3 is made up of 14 amino acids. V lost 6 bases and J lost 1; bases outside the gene matches: 5. The germline CDR1 and CDR2 sequences are SNHLY and FYNNEI. The CDR3 region is CASRAGQNNYGYTF. CDR3 DNA sequence: TGTGCCAGCAGAGCGGGACAGAATAACTATGGCTACACCTTC.

This sequence joins TRBV5-1 and TRBJ2-1; a weak D match, TRBD1 (6 bases). This CDR3 has 15 residues. V gave up 0 bases and J gave up 5 bases, with 12 bases separating them. The germline CDR1 and CDR2 sequences are SGHRS and YFSETQ. CDR3: CASSLDTGNHNEQFF. Here the CDR3 DNA reads TGCGCCAGCAGCTTGGATACAGGGAACCACAATGAGCAGTTCTTC.

V usage is TRBV5-1 and J usage is TRBJ1-5; D not certain. Germline V lookup: CDR1 SGHRS, CDR2 YFSETQ. V lost 4 bases and J lost 4, with 15 bases in between. CDR3 length: 15 amino acids. The CDR3, as DNA: TGCGCCAGCAGCCTCCGGGGAGCAGCAAATCAGCCCCAGCATTTT. Residues: CASSLRGAANQPQHF.

The chain joins TRBV7-9 to TRBJ2-2; D may be TRBD1 (5 bases). This CDR3 spans 15 amino acids. V was clipped by 4 bases and J by 0 bases, with 9 bases between them. Germline assignment: CDR1 SEHNR and CDR2 FQNEAQ (reference sequence). The CDR3 bases are TGTGCCAGCAGCTCGCAGACAGCGAACACCGGGGAGCTGTTTTTT. Translation: CASSSQTANTGELFF.

This clone has a handful of counts. The chain links TRBV24-1 to TRBJ2-3; tentatively, D is TRBD1 (6 bases). V was shortened by 4 bases and J by 4 bases, with 20 bases between the two germline ends. Germline CDR1 and CDR2: KGHDR and SFDVKD. The CDR3 has 17 residues. CDR3 nucleotide sequence: TGTGCCACCAGTGAACGGAAACAGGGTGGGTGGGCAGATACGCAGTATTTT. This encodes CATSERKQGGWADTQYF.

The chain carries TRBV7-6 and TRBJ2-3; TRBD2 agrees at 12 bases. The CDR3 has 16 amino acids. Germline V gene data show CDR1 as SGHVS and CDR2 as FNYEAQ. Trimming at V came to 1 base and at J to 7 bases, leaving 6 bases not matched to a gene. The CDR3 here is CASSLGWTSGENTQYF. DNA for the CDR3: TGTGCCAGCAGCTTAGGCTGGACTAGCGGGGAAAATACGCAGTATTTT.

This chain uses TRBV3-1 (or the pseudogene TRBV3-2) with TRBJ2-2; 8 bases fit TRBD2. The CDR3 sequence is 14 residues long. V gave up 3 bases and J gave up 5 bases; unmatched junction bases: 2. The germline V gene encodes CDR1 LGHDT and CDR2 YNNKEL (reference sequence). CDR3 loop: CASSHREGTGELFF. CDR3 nucleotide sequence: TGTGCCAGCAGCCACCGGGAGGGGACCGGGGAGCTGTTTTTT.

J is TRBJ1-1 and V is TRBV28; D might be TRBD1 (5 bases). Trimming took off 7 bases at V and 6 bases at J, with 21 bases between the two ends. Germline CDR1 MDHEN, CDR2 SYDVKM. The CDR3 has 15 amino acids. The CDR3 loop reads CASTLGAGNVAEAFF. The CDR3 DNA sequence: TGTGCCAGCACCCTCGGGGCAGGCAATGTCGCTGAAGCTTTCTTT.

The gene calls are TRBV28 and TRBJ2-1, with TRBD2 matching 8 bases. Unmatched junction bases numbered 10, after V lost 4 bases and J lost 8 bases. Germline V gives CDR1 MDHEN, CDR2 SYDVKM. The CDR3 totals 15 residues. CDR3 coding DNA: TGTGCCAGCAGTTACCCCCCGGGGGGGCGCGATGAGCAGTTCTTC. It is translated as CASSYPPGGRDEQFF.

V and J are TRBV12-3 or TRBV12-4 and TRBJ1-2, with D hard to call. The CDR3 length is 13 residues. Trimming removed 5 bases from V and 4 bases from J, with 11 bases in between. CDR3 region: CASSPGIFYGYTF. CDR3 bases: TGTGCCAGCAGTCCGGGAATATTCTATGGCTACACCTTC.

V usage is TRBV9 and J usage is TRBJ2-7; maybe TRBD1 (5 bases). Germline lookup yields CDR1 SGDLS and CDR2 YYNGEE. Deletions cut 0 bases from V and 6 bases from J, with 10 bases between. The CDR3 totals 13 residues. CDR3 sequence reads: CASSVGQGGEQYF. In DNA, the CDR3 is TGTGCCAGCAGCGTAGGTCAGGGTGGCGAGCAGTACTTC.

The chain carries TRBV5-1 and TRBJ1-4; D remains unclear. V lost 3 bases and J 6 bases, leaving 15 bases between the germline ends. This CDR3 spans 15 amino acids. Germline V gene lookup returns CDR1 SGHRS and CDR2 YFSETQ. DNA for the CDR3: TGCGCCAGCAGCTGGGGTCTTTTCGGGGATGAAAAACTGTTTTTT. This codes for CASSWGLFGDEKLFF.

The chain is built from TRBV6-4 and TRBJ1-5; 8 positions agree with TRBD1. Germline-derived CDR1 and CDR2 are MRHNA and SNTAGT. The CDR3 is 14 amino acids. The V segment lost 6 bases and the J segment 2 bases; nucleotides outside the gene matches: 3. The CDR3: CASSQTGGNQPQHF. The CDR3 nucleotides are TGTGCCAGCAGCCAGACAGGGGGCAATCAGCCCCAGCATTTT.

This chain uses TRBV7-2 with TRBJ2-5; the match to TRBD2 covers 11 bases. After removal of 3 bases from V and 0 bases from J, the junction contained 3 bases not matched to a gene. Germline V gives CDR1 SGHTA, CDR2 FQGNSA. The CDR3 is 16 amino acids. CDR3 region: CASSLVAGGHQETQYF. As DNA, the CDR3 is TGTGCCAGCAGCTTGGTAGCGGGGGGGCACCAAGAGACCCAGTACTTC.

This chain uses TRBV29-1 with TRBJ2-7; tentative D call: TRBD1 (6 bases). With 2 bases removed from V and 2 bases from J, the gap between germline ends came to 10 bases. Germline lookup yields CDR1 SQVTM and CDR2 ANQGSEA. The CDR3 contains 13 residues. The CDR3 coding sequence is TGCAGCGTTGAACCCAGGGGTACCTACGAGCAGTACTTC. This sequence encodes CSVEPRGTYEQYF.

This clone was observed once. The V gene is TRBV6-2 or TRBV6-3, the J gene TRBJ1-5; TRBD1 matches at 9 bases. V was clipped by 4 bases and J by 2 bases; unmatched bases: 6. CDR1 MNHEY and CDR2 SVGEGT come from the germline V gene. CDR3 length equals 16 residues. The chain's CDR3 is CASSWGQGVGNQPQHF. CDR3 DNA: TGTGCCAGCAGTTGGGGACAGGGTGTGGGCAATCAGCCCCAGCATTTT.

This chain links TRBV7-2 with TRBJ2-7, with 9 bases identical to TRBD2. This CDR3 region has 15 residues. CDR1 is SGHTA and CDR2 is FQGNSA in the germline V gene. The V and J ends lost 1 base and 4 bases, in that order; junction bases with no gene match: 5. In DNA, the CDR3 is TGTGCCAGCAGCTTAGTAGCGGGGGTTGGATACGAGCAGTACTTC. It translates to CASSLVAGVGYEQYF. The variable domain in full, with the rest retrieved from reference TRBV7-2 and TRBJ2-7, is GAGVSQSPSNKVTEKGKDVELRCDPISGHTALYWYRQSLGQGLEFLIYFQGNSAPDKSGLPSDRFSAERTGGSVSTLTIQRTQQEDSAVYLCASSLVAGVGYEQYFGPGTRLTVT.

Worth noting for this clone: This same CDR3 is encoded by further DNA sequences in the sample. V gene TRBV11-3 combines with J gene TRBJ2-7; 8 positions match TRBD2. This CDR3 is 15 amino acids long. Germline assignment: CDR1 SGHNT and CDR2 YENEEA. Trimming cost V 1 base and J 2 bases; bases outside gene matches: 4. The CDR3: CASSLGGGGPYEQYF. CDR3 DNA sequence: TGTGCCAGCAGCTTAGGGGGCGGGGGGCCCTACGAGCAGTACTTC.

The chain couples TRBV19 to TRBJ2-4; D might be TRBD1 or TRBD2, each matching 5 bases. Between the trimmed V and J ends, which lost 7 bases and 0 bases, there was a span of 16 bases. The CDR3 contains 16 residues. Germline CDR1 reads LNHDA; CDR2 reads SQIVND (reference sequence). The CDR3 loop is CASKDTGLLAKNIQYF. The CDR3 bases are TGTGCCAGTAAAGACACGGGGCTGCTAGCCAAAAACATTCAGTACTTC.

The chain has TRBV5-4 and TRBJ1-4; TRBD1 matches at 8 bases. Germline CDR1 is SGHNT and CDR2 is YYREEE (reference sequence). The CDR3 consists of 14 residues. The trim removed 1 base at V and 10 bases at J, leaving 6 bases unmatched. Here the CDR3 reads CASSLTGGTGKLFF. The DNA of the CDR3 is TGTGCCAGCAGCTTGACAGGGGGTACGGGAAAACTGTTTTTT.

For the CDR3, the DNA is TGTGCCAGCAGCTTAGCCCGGACAGCGAACACCGGGGAGCTGTTTTTT. Translating gives CASSLARTANTGELFF. J is TRBJ2-2 and V is TRBV7-3; weak D call: TRBD1 (6 bases). Trimming removed 2 bases at V and 0 bases at J, with 10 bases between. Germline assignment: CDR1 SGHTA and CDR2 FQGTGA. This CDR3 is 16 amino acids long.

The gene calls are TRBV7-8 and TRBJ2-7; D perhaps matches TRBD1 (5 bases). The CDR3 covers 15 residues. With 0 bases removed from V and 5 bases from J, the gap between germline ends came to 14 bases. CDR1 SGHVS and CDR2 FQNEAQ come from the germline V gene. CDR3 amino acids: CASSLASQGNNEQYF. The CDR3 DNA reads as TGTGCCAGCAGCTTAGCTTCGCAGGGAAACAACGAGCAGTACTTC.

The rearrangement joins TRBV5-4 to TRBJ2-5; D is possibly TRBD1 (6 bases). Trimming shortened V by 1 base and J by 2 bases, and 9 bases separated the two germline ends. The germline gives CDR1 SGHNT, CDR2 YYREEE (reference sequence). This CDR3 has 14 residues. The CDR3 DNA reads TGTGCCAGCAGCTTGTCAGGGGTACAAGAGACCCAGTACTTC. It encodes CASSLSGVQETQYF.

This rearrangement joins TRBV3-1 (or the pseudogene TRBV3-2) to TRBJ2-1; 11 bases agree with TRBD2. V lost 4 bases and J lost 9; bases outside the gene matches: 8. Germline CDR1 is LGHDT and CDR2 is YNNKEL (reference sequence). This CDR3 contains 15 residues. This CDR3 reads CASSLSGGAYGEQFF. The CDR3 DNA follows: TGTGCCAGCAGCCTTAGCGGGGGGGCTTATGGTGAGCAGTTCTTC.

The chain has TRBV4-1 and TRBJ1-6, with 9 positions matching TRBD1. Germline CDR1 is MGHRA and CDR2 is YSYEKL. V gave up 4 bases and J gave up 5 bases; unmatched junction bases: 6. The CDR3 spans 16 residues. This CDR3 is CASSLGQGINNSPLHF. The CDR3 DNA is TGCGCCAGCAGCCTCGGACAGGGGATCAATAATTCACCCCTCCACTTT.

This chain uses TRBV10-1 with TRBJ2-3; 8 bases fit TRBD2. CDR1 is WNHNN, CDR2 SYGVQD, per germline (reference sequence). The junction had 6 bases not matched to a gene; V was cut back by 7 bases and J by 3 bases. The CDR3 totals 14 residues. CDR3 DNA sequence: TGCGCCAGCAACAGACTAGCGAGTACAGATACGCAGTATTTT. Its protein is CASNRLASTDTQYF.